A selection of T cell receptor beta chains follows, all from one sample in a study of blood T cell repertoires in COVID-19. Data came from immunoSEQ multiplex PCR; TCRdb stores just in-frame clones and leaves some out. Of roughly 100,000 clones listed, 91% were seen once; the top ten hold around 5.8%. The sample comprised peripheral blood. All receptors come from a human donor in a cohort sampled during active COVID-19. Each CDR3 is given with its conserved first and last residue. Only some rows state a clone size, as once, few, many or a class for expanded clones.

clone size: NA; CDR3 length: 15; V gene: TRBV2; CDR3 protein: CASKRGAHSNQPQHF
clone size: NA; CDR3 length: 14; V gene: TRBV9; CDR3 protein: CASSPPTMNTEAFF
clone size: NA; CDR3 length: 13; V gene: TRBV9; CDR3 protein: CASSVAAGGEAFF
clone size: few; CDR3 length: 13; V gene: TRBV19; CDR3 protein: CASTERSGYEQYF
clone size: once; CDR3 length: 14; V gene: TRBV5-1; CDR3 protein: CASSLSWGVYEQYF
clone size: NA; CDR3 length: 12; V gene: TRBV6-2/TRBV6-3; CDR3 protein: CASSYPVETQYF
clone size: NA; CDR3 length: 14; V gene: TRBV18; CDR3 protein: CASSPLDRGETQYF
clone size: NA; CDR3 length: 16; V gene: TRBV28; CDR3 protein: CASSQWTGPSSYEQYF
clone size: NA; CDR3 length: 13; V gene: TRBV25-1; CDR3 protein: CASSPRGQETQYF
clone size: NA; CDR3 length: 16; V gene: TRBV7-3; CDR3 protein: CASSLMRVTGANVLTF
clone size: NA; CDR3 length: 12; V gene: TRBV27; CDR3 protein: CASSQLSGEAFF
clone size: few; CDR3 length: 12; V gene: TRBV19; CDR3 protein: CASTDRVQGYTF
clone size: NA; CDR3 length: 15; V gene: TRBV28; CDR3 protein: CASSLAGRGDNEQFF
clone size: NA; CDR3 length: 14; V gene: TRBV15; CDR3 protein: CATSRASRGYEQFF
clone size: once; CDR3 length: 12; V gene: TRBV28; CDR3 protein: CASSSPVVTQYF
clone size: NA; CDR3 length: 19; V gene: TRBV5-1; CDR3 protein: CASSKPNQGAGRSTDTQYF
clone size: once; CDR3 length: 13; V gene: TRBV12-3/TRBV12-4; CDR3 protein: CASSSSSGDGYTF
clone size: NA; CDR3 length: 15; V gene: TRBV6-1; CDR3 protein: CASSDDRGQNEKLFF
clone size: NA; CDR3 length: 15; V gene: TRBV27; CDR3 protein: CASRKGQGNSQPQHF
clone size: NA; CDR3 length: 16; V gene: TRBV4-2; CDR3 protein: CASSQVQGQAGNTIYF
clone size: NA; CDR3 length: 16; V gene: TRBV4-3; CDR3 protein: CASSQESTLAKNIQYF
clone size: NA; CDR3 length: 17; V gene: TRBV7-7; CDR3 protein: CASSLASRAPRAYGYTF
clone size: NA; CDR3 length: 15; V gene: TRBV19; CDR3 protein: CASSLGQGGYNEQFF
clone size: NA; CDR3 length: 15; V gene: TRBV6-6; CDR3 protein: CASSYKVDSSYEQYF
clone size: NA; CDR3 length: 16; V gene: TRBV7-9; CDR3 protein: CASSIRTGKNANVLTF
clone size: NA; CDR3 length: 14; V gene: TRBV19; CDR3 protein: CASTTSGGTDTQYF
clone size: NA; CDR3 length: 15; V gene: TRBV18; CDR3 protein: CASSPGAEPNYGYTF
clone size: NA; CDR3 length: 11; V gene: TRBV14; CDR3 protein: CASSSTRKQFF
clone size: NA; CDR3 length: 15; V gene: TRBV10-3; CDR3 protein: CAISEIASSYNEQFF
clone size: NA; CDR3 length: 14; V gene: TRBV5-4; CDR3 protein: CASSLRGAHYGYTF
clone size: NA; CDR3 length: 16; V gene: TRBV4-1; CDR3 protein: CASSQVQVALGNTIYF
clone size: NA; CDR3 length: 13; V gene: TRBV9; CDR3 protein: CASSVGAQETQYF
clone size: NA; CDR3 length: 13; V gene: TRBV18; CDR3 protein: CASSSQRLQTQYF
clone size: NA; CDR3 length: 16; V gene: TRBV6-2/TRBV6-3; CDR3 protein: CASSSSDTYSSYEQYF
clone size: NA; CDR3 length: 15; V gene: TRBV7-7; CDR3 protein: CASSLRREPYNEQFF
clone size: NA; CDR3 length: 16; V gene: TRBV2; CDR3 protein: CASSFGVGTGSSPLHF
clone size: few; CDR3 length: 15; V gene: TRBV14; CDR3 protein: CASSPSRAVNTEAFF
clone size: NA; CDR3 length: 16; V gene: TRBV5-1; CDR3 protein: CASSLLAGGAADTQYF
clone size: NA; CDR3 length: 11; V gene: TRBV30; CDR3 protein: CAWRAQNTIYF
clone size: NA; CDR3 length: 11; V gene: TRBV29-1; CDR3 protein: CSAGRGTEAFF
clone size: NA; CDR3 length: 17; V gene: TRBV7-2; CDR3 protein: CASSLQGGGKTPYEQYF
clone size: NA; CDR3 length: 15; V gene: TRBV7-9; CDR3 protein: CASSPGLAGGETQYF
clone size: once; CDR3 length: 14; V gene: TRBV27; CDR3 protein: CASSFGGRAPEQFF